One and the same sample provided the 32 T cell receptor beta chains below, sequenced in a study of T cells in localized non-small cell lung cancer. The assay was immunoSEQ multiplex PCR, and TCRdb's table has in-frame clones only and misses some. The data contain roughly 4,900 clones, less than 40% of them singletons. The specimen comprised lung tumor tissue, sampled before any cancer treatment. The receptors were sampled from an older female donor with stage I lung adenocarcinoma.

This clone came up a few times. The chain couples TRBV30 to TRBJ1-5; unclear D gene. CDR1 is GTSNPN, CDR2 SVGIG, per germline (reference sequence). V was trimmed by 5 bases and J by 1 base, leaving 9 bases between them. CDR3 length: 13 amino acids. The CDR3 region has the DNA TGTGCCTGGGACGGGGAGAGCAATCAGCCCCAGCATTTT. It translates to CAWDGESNQPQHF.

This clone turned up a few times. The CDR3 loop reads CASSFWGAQSTEAFF. The DNA of the CDR3 is TGCGCCAGCAGCTTTTGGGGGGCGCAGAGCACTGAAGCTTTCTTT. This chain links TRBV5-1 with TRBJ1-1, with D tentatively TRBD1 (6 bases). The V end was cut by 2 bases, the J end by 4 bases, with 15 bases between. The germline gives CDR1 SGHRS, CDR2 YFSETQ. The CDR3 sequence is 15 residues long.

The V call is TRBV6-8, the J call TRBJ1-2; 7 positions agree with TRBD1. Trimming at V came to 6 bases and at J to 11 bases, leaving 9 bases not matched to a gene. CDR1 and CDR2 (germline): MNHGY, SAAAGT. The CDR3 loop spans 12 amino acids. CDR3 region: CASRDDRDRYTF. Here the CDR3 DNA reads TGTGCCAGCAGAGACGACAGGGATAGGTACACCTTC.

This clone has just a few counts. The V gene is TRBV6-8, the J gene TRBJ2-7, with 8 nucleotides matching TRBD1. Trimming removed 0 bases from V and 0 bases from J; junction bases left unmatched: 10. The germline V gene has CDR1 MNHGY and CDR2 SAAAGT. The CDR3 covers 18 residues. CDR3 DNA: TGTGCCAGCAGTTACTCATCATACGGGACAGGCTTCTCCTACGAGCAGTACTTC. Its translation: CASSYSSYGTGFSYEQYF.

This clone was observed a few times. The J gene is TRBJ1-3, the V gene TRBV5-1, with D possibly being TRBD1 (5 bases). V shed 4 bases and J shed 0 bases, with 11 bases lying between them. Germline V lookup: CDR1 SGHRS, CDR2 YFSETQ. This CDR3 has 15 amino acids. The CDR3 is CASSPSGSSGNTIYF. The CDR3, as DNA: TGCGCCAGCAGCCCCTCAGGGAGCTCTGGAAACACCATATATTTT.

This clone counts as medium-sized. The CDR3, as DNA: TGTGCCAGCAGCGTACCGTTGGGAAATGAGCAGTTCTTC. Translated: CASSVPLGNEQFF. V and J are TRBV9 and TRBJ2-1; D not resolved. Per the germline V gene, CDR1 is SGDLS and CDR2 is YYNGEE. The ends were cut back, 1 base at V and 7 bases at J, with 9 bases in the middle. The CDR3 consists of 13 residues.

The chain carries TRBV6-8 and TRBJ2-7; 8 nucleotides align to TRBD1. CDR3 length equals 14 residues. Trimming removed 7 bases from V and 1 base from J; junction bases left unmatched: 6. Per the germline V gene, CDR1 is MNHGY and CDR2 is SAAAGT. The CDR3 is CASKFGQGSYEQYF. For the CDR3, the DNA is TGTGCCAGCAAGTTTGGACAGGGTTCCTACGAGCAGTACTTC.

This clone has more than one count but fewer than ten. This rearrangement joins TRBV6-8 to TRBJ2-3; 10 positions agree with TRBD2. The CDR3 extends over 17 amino acids. V lost 6 bases and J lost 2; bases outside the gene matches: 11. Germline V lookup: CDR1 MNHGY, CDR2 SAAAGT. The CDR3 here is CASSATSSGGYTDTQYF. The DNA for the CDR3 is TGTGCCAGCAGCGCCACATCTAGCGGGGGCTACACAGATACGCAGTATTTT.

This chain connects TRBV5-1 to TRBJ1-6, with a possible D match to TRBD1 (5 bases). The CDR3 length is 15 residues. V was pared by 1 base and J by 8 bases, with 13 bases between. Germline assignment: CDR1 SGHRS and CDR2 YFSETQ. The CDR3 DNA reads TGCGCCAGCAGCTTGAGGGCAGGGTGGGATTCACCCCTCCACTTT. Residues: CASSLRAGWDSPLHF.

The chain combines TRBV9 with TRBJ1-1; TRBD1 matches at 10 bases. V was pared by 4 bases and J by 4 bases, with 7 bases of the junction left unmatched. The CDR3 runs to 15 residues. Looked up from germline, CDR1 is SGDLS and CDR2 is YYNGEE. This CDR3 reads CASSPRQGAGTEAFF. Here the CDR3 DNA reads TGTGCCAGCAGCCCCAGACAGGGGGCCGGCACTGAAGCTTTCTTT.

This clone is medium-sized. The chain is built from TRBV6-8 and TRBJ2-7; 7 bases map to TRBD1. With V trimmed by 0 bases and J by 2 bases, 4 bases remained unmatched. This CDR3 is built from 15 residues. Germline CDR1 reads MNHGY; CDR2 reads SAAAGT. CDR3 sequence: CASSYSQTGTYEQYF. The CDR3 nucleotides read TGTGCCAGCAGTTACTCCCAGACAGGGACCTACGAGCAGTACTTC.

This sequence joins TRBV18 and TRBJ2-7, with D maybe TRBD2 (7 bases). Germline CDR1 KGHSH, CDR2 LQKENI. Trimming shortened V by 3 bases and J by 2 bases, and 14 bases separated the two germline ends. There are 15 residues in the CDR3. CDR3 amino acids: CASSPNSGGAYEQYF. For the CDR3, the DNA is TGTGCCAGCTCACCGAATTCGGGGGGCGCCTACGAGCAGTACTTC.

The J gene is TRBJ2-2, the V gene TRBV11-3; weak D call: TRBD1 (6 bases). Germline CDR1 and CDR2: SGHNT and YENEEA. The V end was cut by 3 bases, the J end by 4 bases, with 12 bases between. The CDR3 length is 15 residues. This CDR3 is CASSLGGGGTGELFF. The CDR3 DNA reads TGTGCCAGCAGCTTGGGTGGGGGCGGCACCGGGGAGCTGTTTTTT.

This clone counts as medium-sized. The chain is built from TRBV1 and TRBJ2-3; the table's D call TRBD2 went unverified against the DNA. TRBV1 is flagged as a pseudogene. The CDR3 is made up of 17 amino acids. CDR3 nucleotides: TGCGCCAGCAGCCAAGATATGGCTAGCGGGGGGGGTCATACGCAGTATTTT. Protein sequence: CASSQDMASGGGHTQYF.

This CDR3 is CASSEPGTGKETQYF. The DNA of the CDR3 is TGCGCCAGCAGTGAGCCCGGGACAGGGAAAGAGACCCAGTACTTC. The genes are TRBV10-2 and TRBJ2-5; 9 nucleotides align to TRBD1. Germline values: CDR1 WSHSY, CDR2 SAAADI. With 2 bases clipped from V and 3 bases from J, the junction kept 4 bases outside the gene matches. The CDR3 has 15 residues.

The rearrangement joins TRBV4-1 to TRBJ2-5; D ambiguous. V shed 6 bases and J shed 1 base, with 21 bases lying between them. Germline values: CDR1 MGHRA, CDR2 YSYEKL. This CDR3 is built from 17 residues. CDR3 nucleotides: TGCGCCAGCAGGAGTCAAACCGGCCCCCTCGGCCAAGAGACCCAGTACTTC. This gives the protein CASRSQTGPLGQETQYF.

V usage is TRBV28 and J usage is TRBJ1-4; no firm D call. Per the germline V gene, CDR1 is MDHEN and CDR2 is SYDVKM. The V end was cut by 5 bases, the J end by 11 bases, with 15 bases between. CDR3 length: 13 amino acids. The CDR3 DNA reads TGTGCCAGCAGTCCTGGTGGCCTTATGAAACTGTTTTTT. As protein: CASSPGGLMKLFF.

CDR3 bases: TGCGCCAGCAGCCAAGTAACAGAGGGACCTAGGGGGGAAGCTTTCTTT. It codes for CASSQVTEGPRGEAFF. The chain has TRBV4-1 and TRBJ1-1, with a tentative D call TRBD1 (6 bases). Germline V gene sequence: CDR1 MGHRA, CDR2 YSYEKL. The CDR3 runs to 16 residues. Trimming took off 1 base at V and 8 bases at J, with 20 bases between the two ends.

The genes are TRBV30 and TRBJ1-1; TRBD1 matches at 9 bases. CDR1 is GTSNPN, CDR2 SVGIG, per germline (reference sequence). Losses at the gene ends were 4 bases for V and 7 bases for J; bases not matched to a gene: 7. The CDR3 covers 13 residues. CDR3 region: CAWTQGQGFEAFF. Here the CDR3 DNA reads TGTGCCTGGACCCAAGGACAGGGGTTTGAAGCTTTCTTT.

This clone was counted between two and nine times. Sequence at one end of the junction differs from germline and may be a read error. V gene TRBV28 combines with J gene TRBJ2-7; tentative D call: TRBD1 (6 bases). The CDR3 contains 17 residues. Germline CDR1 is MDHEN and CDR2 is SYDVKM. The CDR3 region is CASSSASRVPKAGDNHF. CDR3 coding DNA: TGTGCCAGCAGTTCTGCCAGCCGTGTCCCTAAGGCTGGGGACAACCACTTC.

This clone was recorded a few times. The chain is built from TRBV11-3 and TRBJ2-3; 13 bases are a match to TRBD2. This CDR3 is built from 16 residues. V shed 1 base and J 4 bases; nucleotides not matched to a gene: 2. In germline, CDR1 is SGHNT, CDR2 YENEEA. The DNA for the CDR3 is TGTGCCAGCAGCTTAGGACTAGCGGGGGGCCCAGATACGCAGTATTTT. Encoded protein: CASSLGLAGGPDTQYF.

The V call is TRBV28, the J call TRBJ2-2; D unresolved. The CDR3 consists of 12 residues. Trimming took off 4 bases at V and 2 bases at J, with 2 bases between the two ends. CDR1 and CDR2 from the germline V gene are MDHEN and SYDVKM. The CDR3, as DNA: TGTGCCAGCAGTTCCAACACCGGGGAGCTGTTTTTT. Protein product: CASSSNTGELFF.

This chain uses TRBV9 with TRBJ2-2, with 12 bases fitting TRBD2. The CDR3 spans 16 residues. V lost 1 base and J lost 7; bases outside the gene matches: 5. Germline assignment: CDR1 SGDLS and CDR2 YYNGEE. CDR3 residues: CASSVTSGGTLGELFF. DNA of the CDR3: TGTGCCAGCAGCGTAACTAGCGGGGGGACCCTCGGGGAGCTGTTTTTT.

The rearrangement links TRBV6-8 to TRBJ2-2, with 11 bases that match TRBD2. The trim removed 8 bases at V and 7 bases at J, leaving 6 bases unmatched. The CDR3 contains 14 residues. Germline assignment: CDR1 MNHGY and CDR2 SAAAGT. CDR3 protein: CASGLAGGIGELFF. The CDR3 nucleotides are TGTGCCAGCGGTTTAGCGGGGGGGATCGGGGAGCTGTTTTTT.

This clone was counted between two and nine times. The junction differs from germline at one of its ends, possibly a read error. The DNA of the CDR3 is TGTGCCTGGAGTGGGCCCCAACAGAAATCGGGGATGGGTTTT. Protein: CAWSGPQQKSGMGF. The chain is built from TRBV30 and TRBJ1-1; D uncertain. The CDR3 sequence is 14 residues long. Germline assignment: CDR1 GTSNPN and CDR2 SVGIG (reference sequence).

DNA for the CDR3: TGTGCCAGCAGTTACTCGACAGGGTTGTTTCATGGCTACACCTTC. It specifies CASSYSTGLFHGYTF. The chain carries TRBV6-7 and TRBJ1-2, with 7 bases matching TRBD1. TRBV6-7 counts as an open reading frame of uncertain function. The CDR3 length is 15 residues. The junction had 7 bases not matched to a gene; V was cut back by 0 bases and J by 6 bases.

The chain combines TRBV11-1 with TRBJ1-3; D is unresolved. Germline loops: CDR1 SGHAT, CDR2 FQDESV (reference sequence). The germline V and J ends were trimmed by 5 bases and 4 bases, with 15 bases remaining between them. This CDR3 contains 15 residues. The CDR3 is CASSNQRNRGNTIYF. The DNA of the CDR3 is TGTGCCAGCAGCAACCAAAGAAACCGCGGAAACACCATATATTTT. Looking up the rest from reference TRBV11-1 and TRBJ1-3 gives the full variable domain: EAEVAQSPRYKITEKSQAVAFWCDPISGHATLYWYRQILGQGPELLVQFQDESVVDDSQLPKDRFSAERLKGVDSTLKIQPAELGDSAMYLCASSNQRNRGNTIYFGEGSWLTVV.

In its sample, this clone was seen a few times. One junction end disagrees with the germline gene, perhaps due to a read error. The CDR3 loop is CAISRTGLDQPQHF. The CDR3 coding sequence is TGTGCCATCAGTCGGACAGGGTTGGATCAGCCCCAGCATTTT. The V call is TRBV6-8, the J call TRBJ1-5, with 8 bases fitting TRBD1. This CDR3 comprises 14 residues. Germline lookup yields CDR1 MNHGY and CDR2 SAAAGT.

This clone was seen a few times. CDR3 in DNA: TGTGCCAGCATCTTTCTCGACATAACAAACATTCAGTACTTC. It yields the protein CASIFLDITNIQYF. The V call is TRBV7-6, the J call TRBJ2-4; D not resolved. The CDR3 is 14 residues long. The V end lost 7 bases, the J end lost 6 bases, and 16 bases lay between the germline ends. From germline, CDR1 is SGHVS and CDR2 FNYEAQ.

The rearrangement uses TRBV5-1 and TRBJ2-7; TRBD1 agrees at 7 bases. Germline V gives CDR1 SGHRS, CDR2 YFSETQ. The length of the CDR3 is 15 residues. V lost 0 bases to trimming and J lost 3 bases; unmatched junction nucleotides: 6. CDR3 sequence: CASSLGPGQNYEQYF. The CDR3 nucleotides read TGCGCCAGCAGCTTGGGTCCGGGACAGAACTACGAGCAGTACTTC.

The V call is TRBV5-1, the J call TRBJ2-2; 7 positions agree with TRBD2. V was pared by 0 bases and J by 4 bases, with 6 bases of the junction left unmatched. This CDR3 has 16 amino acids. Germline V gene data show CDR1 as SGHRS and CDR2 as YFSETQ. The CDR3 spells CASSLVSGRGTGELFF. CDR3 nucleotides: TGCGCCAGCAGCTTGGTTTCGGGGAGGGGCACCGGGGAGCTGTTTTTT.

Judged by abundance, this clone is medium-sized. The CDR3 coding sequence is TGTGCCAGCAGCGCCCATTGGGCACCCAATGAAAAACTGTTTTTT. It yields the protein CASSAHWAPNEKLFF. This chain uses TRBV11-3 with TRBJ1-4; D remains unclear. Trimming took 5 bases from V and 5 from J, leaving 15 bases between them. This CDR3 comprises 15 residues. Looked up from germline, CDR1 is SGHNT and CDR2 is YENEEA.